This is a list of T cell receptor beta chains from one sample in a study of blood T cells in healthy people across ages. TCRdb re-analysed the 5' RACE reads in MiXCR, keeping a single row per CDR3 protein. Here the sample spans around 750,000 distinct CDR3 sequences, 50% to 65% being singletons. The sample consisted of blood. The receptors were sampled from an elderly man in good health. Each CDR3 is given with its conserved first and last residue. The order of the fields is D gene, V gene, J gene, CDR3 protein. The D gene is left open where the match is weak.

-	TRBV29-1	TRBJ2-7	CSVEVGARWEYEQYF
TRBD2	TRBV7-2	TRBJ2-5	CASSLVGTSQETQYF
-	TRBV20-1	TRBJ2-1	CSAEDPSDNEQFF
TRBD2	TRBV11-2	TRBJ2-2	CASSLISGRALATGELFF
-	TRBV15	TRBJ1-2	CATSRDPTNYGYTF
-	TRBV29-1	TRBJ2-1	CSVVWGWYNEQFF
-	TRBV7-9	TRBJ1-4	CASSQAGADEKLFF
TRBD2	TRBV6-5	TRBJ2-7	CASRGTSGSREQYF
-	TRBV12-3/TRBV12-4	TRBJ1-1	CASSARLGSNTEAFF
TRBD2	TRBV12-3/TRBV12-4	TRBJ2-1	CASIEGRAPYNEQFF
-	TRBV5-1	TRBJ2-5	CASRTGPTETQYF
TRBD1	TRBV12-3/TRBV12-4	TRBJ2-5	CASSYRGTGIYEQYF
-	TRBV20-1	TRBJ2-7	CSARNSYEQYF
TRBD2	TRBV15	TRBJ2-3	CATSRDGGSLTDTQYF
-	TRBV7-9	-	CASSLGARGNEQYF
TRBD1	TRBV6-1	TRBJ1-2	CASRGGTGGYGYTF
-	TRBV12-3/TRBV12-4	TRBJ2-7	CASSFGDIPYEQYF
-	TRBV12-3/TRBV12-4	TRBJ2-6	CASRAQGERGANVLTF
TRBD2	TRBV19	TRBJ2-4	CASSPGLAGTTKNIQYF
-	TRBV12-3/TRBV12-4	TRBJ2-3	CASTLKDTQYF
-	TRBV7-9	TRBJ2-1	CASSLAQGLVGPNEQFF
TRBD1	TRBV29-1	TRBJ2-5	CSAERTGTGETQYF
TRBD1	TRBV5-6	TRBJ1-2	CASSLGRRGHYGYTF
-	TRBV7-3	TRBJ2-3	CASSYSLGGQTDTQYF
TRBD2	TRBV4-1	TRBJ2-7	CASSQGAPGTSGSPEQYF
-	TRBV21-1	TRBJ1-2	CASSSRRENYGYTF
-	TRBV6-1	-	CASSENGLNIQYF
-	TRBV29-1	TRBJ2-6	CSVLGGPGANVLTF
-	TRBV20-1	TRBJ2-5	CSVSGGVAQYF
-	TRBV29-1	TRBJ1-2	CSVEARAGYGYTF
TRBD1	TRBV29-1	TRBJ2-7	CSVVGQGAREQYF
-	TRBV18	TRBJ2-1	CASSHSASSYNEQFF
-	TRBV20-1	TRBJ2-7	CSADPQNRDKRTYEQYF
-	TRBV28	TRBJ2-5	CASSDGPRETQYF
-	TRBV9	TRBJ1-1	CASSTRGGFEAFF
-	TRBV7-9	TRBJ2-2	CASSSKSGGTNTGELFF
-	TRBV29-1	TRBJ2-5	CSVARLYQETQYF
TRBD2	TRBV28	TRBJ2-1	CASTAGGSYNEQFF
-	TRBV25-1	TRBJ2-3	CASSESIPALRPPGSHRYAYF
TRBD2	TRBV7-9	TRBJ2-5	CASGEGTSAKETQYF
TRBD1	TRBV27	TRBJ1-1	CASSRGPGQGLSDTEAFF
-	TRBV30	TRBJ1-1	CAWSGGRGTEAFF
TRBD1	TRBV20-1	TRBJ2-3	CSAVKTGGIDTQYF
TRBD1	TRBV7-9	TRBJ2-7	CASSLARGQGEYEQYF
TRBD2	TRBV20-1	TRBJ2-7	CSARDRTSGRAHEQYF
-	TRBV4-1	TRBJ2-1	CASSQALAIVNEQFF
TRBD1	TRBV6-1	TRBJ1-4	CASSERDRAYEKLFF
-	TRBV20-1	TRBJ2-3	CSGVSSRRADTQYF
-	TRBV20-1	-	CSARPLAGPGGEQYF